The clone carrying this TCR beta chain was observed a handful of times. This sample stems from a study of blood T cells in healthy people across ages. Alongside a J-beta primer mix, a sample-barcoded 5' primer served in a second PCR lasting about 7 to 11 cycles. Sequencing of every sample gave 2.5 million or more CDR3-containing paired-end reads. TCRdb reprocessed the 5' RACE reads with MiXCR, giving one entry per CDR3 protein. This table holds over 1.5 million distinct CDR3 sequences, less than 50% found once. Germline V gene sequence: CDR1 MNHNY, CDR2 SVGAGI (reference sequence). J lost 6 bases, V lost 6 bases, and 5 bases had no gene match. CDR3 length equals 14 residues.

This receptor was taken from a middle-aged woman in good health. Source material: blood. V gene TRBV6-6 combines with J gene TRBJ2-1, with 10 bases aligning to TRBD1. CDR3 region: CASSGTGAGNEQFF. The CDR3 DNA sequence: TGTGCCAGCAGCGGGACAGGGGCCGGCAATGAGCAGTTCTTC.